This T cell receptor (beta chain) was captured in a study of technical replicates of blood from four donors. Here immunoSEQ multiplex PCR was the method, and the copy in TCRdb shows in-frame clones only, minus some. This table holds tens of thousands of clones, around 96% found once. V was shortened by 2 bases and J by 3 bases, with 10 bases between the two germline ends. The length of the CDR3 is 14 residues. The germline CDR1 and CDR2 sequences are SSHAT and FNYEAQ (reference sequence). Sequenced material: T cells isolated from PBMCs. The V gene is TRBV7-7, the J gene TRBJ2-5; D ambiguous. This TCR came from a human donor in good health. The CDR3 region has the DNA TGTGCCAGCAGCTTAACAGTTCTTAAAGAGACCCAGTACTTC. This codes for CASSLTVLKETQYF.